One T cell receptor (beta chain) is described in this entry. TCRdb fed the RT-PCR reads into MiXCR, producing one record per CDR3 protein. The top ten clones hold 6% of a sample with more than 850,000 distinct CDR3 sequences, about a sixth of them seen once. Losses at the gene ends were 7 bases for V and 5 bases for J; bases not matched to a gene: 7. Germline V gene data show CDR1 as SGHRS and CDR2 as YFSETQ. This CDR3 contains 14 residues. The record originates from a study of patients and donors after allogeneic stem cell transplantation. This receptor was taken from a human donor who was either an allogeneic HSCT recipient or a stem cell or donor lymphocyte infusion donor (not recorded which). It is not recorded whose cells these are; they may come from a transplant donor. V is TRBV5-1 and J is TRBJ2-3, with 10 bases lining up with TRBD2. Material for sequencing was blood, either unsorted or a sorted T cell fraction (not recorded which). The CDR3 DNA sequence: TGCGCCAGCGACGGGACTAGCGTGGGAGATACGCAGTATTTT. As protein: CASDGTSVGDTQYF.